This T cell receptor (beta chain) was identified in a study of response to subunit inactivated influenza vaccine. Remarks on this clonotype: Its target is unknown.

In TCRdb, the RT-PCR reads were re-called with MiXCR into one record per CDR3 protein. The table has about 190,000 distinct CDR3 sequences, around 15% seen once. Study observations and caveats: Few additional T cells are recruited per seasonal influenza vaccination, authors suggested.

The CDR3 contains 16 residues. CDR1 and CDR2 from the germline V gene are DFQATT and SNEGSKA (reference sequence). V lost 0 bases, J lost 0 bases, and 9 bases lay in between. This rearrangement joins TRBV20-1 to TRBJ2-6; D is perhaps TRBD2 (5 bases). The sequences come from CD8+ T cells sorted from PBMCs, collected roughly 5 days after vaccination. The clonotype was recovered from a man aged 50 or older who received an inactivated influenza vaccine. CDR3 DNA: TGCAGTGCTAGAGATCTAGCCAACTCTGGGGCCAACGTCCTGACTTTC. This translates into CSARDLANSGANVLTF.